This T cell receptor (beta chain) appears in the sequencing data of a study of blood T cell repertoires in COVID-19. As for the study in general: Samples of COVID-19 (acute and convalescent) were obtained from the United States, Italy and Spain. The analysed material was cDNA or gDNA that came from T cells, B-cell-depleted T cells, or PBMCs.

Authors' methods: Amplification with reference gene primers provided the estimates of nucleated cell counts. The assay was immunoSEQ multiplex PCR, and TCRdb's table has in-frame clones only and misses some. That table is the source of V, J and clone size, and D and trimming were worked out from the DNA. The data show about 250,000 clones, 65% to 85% seen once. Trimming cost V 0 bases and J 4 bases, with 24 bases left between them. The length of the CDR3 is 20 residues. The specimen sequenced was peripheral blood. The V call is TRBV23-1, the J call TRBJ2-2, with D possibly matching TRBD1 (5 bases). TRBV23-1 is placed among ORFs of uncertain function. The TCR comes from a middle-aged woman with active or convalescent COVID-19. CDR3 sequence reads: CASSQSKGQNSTPGTGELFF. CDR3 bases: TGCGCCAGCAGTCAATCCAAGGGGCAGAACTCAACCCCGGGCACCGGGGAGCTGTTTTTT.